The clone carrying this T cell receptor beta chain was detected a few times. As processed by the authors: Amplification with reference gene primers provided the estimates of nucleated cell counts. Sequenced by immunoSEQ multiplex PCR; TCRdb stores in-frame clones only, minus some. That table supplies the V and J calls and clone size; D and trimming were determined from the DNA. The sample yields about 670,000 clones, just under 90% seen once. The data originate from a study of blood T cell repertoires in COVID-19. Looking at the study overall: The United States, Italy and Spain supplied acute and convalescent COVID-19 samples. Sample material is recorded as cDNA or gDNA derived from T cells, B-cell-depleted T cells, or PBMCs.

V gave up 5 bases and J gave up 0 bases, with 7 bases separating them. Germline V gene sequence: CDR1 ENHRY, CDR2 SYGVKD. The CDR3 consists of 13 residues. The chain links TRBV10-3 to TRBJ1-2; D not certain. Source material: peripheral blood. This clonotype originated in a woman aged 18-30 years with acute or convalescent COVID-19. CDR3 in amino acids: CAISLDANYGYTF. The CDR3 DNA sequence: TGTGCCATCAGTCTAGACGCTAACTATGGCTACACCTTC.